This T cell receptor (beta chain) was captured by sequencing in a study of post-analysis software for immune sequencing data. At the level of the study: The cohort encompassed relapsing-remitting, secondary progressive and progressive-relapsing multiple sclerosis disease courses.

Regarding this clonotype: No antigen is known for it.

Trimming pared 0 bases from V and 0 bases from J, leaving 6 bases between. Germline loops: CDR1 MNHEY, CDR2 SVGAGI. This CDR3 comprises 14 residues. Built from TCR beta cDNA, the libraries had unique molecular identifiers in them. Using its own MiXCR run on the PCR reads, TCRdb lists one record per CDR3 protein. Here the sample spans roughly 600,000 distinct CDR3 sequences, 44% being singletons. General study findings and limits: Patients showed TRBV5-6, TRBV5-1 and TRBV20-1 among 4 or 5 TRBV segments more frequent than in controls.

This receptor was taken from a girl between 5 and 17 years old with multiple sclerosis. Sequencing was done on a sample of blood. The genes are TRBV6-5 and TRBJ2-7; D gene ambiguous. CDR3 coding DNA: TGTGCCAGCAGTTACTCGCAGGCCTCCTACGAGCAGTACTTC. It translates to CASSYSQASYEQYF.